The 16 T cell receptor beta chains in this list originate from one sample, sequenced in a study of Tregs in tolerant kidney transplant recipients. These TCRs' antigens remain unknown. Using immunoSEQ multiplex PCR, the repertoire was profiled, and TCRdb retains in-frame clones only, with some absent. The repertoire includes 850 or so clones, about 46% of them detected once, and under 45% sits in the top ten. The specimen was Tregs from blood cultured with allogeneic cells, collected before the transplant. The receptor source for this set is a human patient who received a combined kidney and bone marrow transplant.

CDR3 sequence (DNA): TGTGCCAGCAGTTCCGACAGGGGCAATTCACCCCTCCACTTT. It is translated as CASSSDRGNSPLHF. V gene TRBV6-1 combines with J gene TRBJ1-6, with TRBD1 matching over 8 bases. This CDR3 comprises 14 residues. Germline trimming cut 5 bases from V and 7 bases from J; bases unmatched to any gene: 4. Germline-derived CDR1 and CDR2 are MNHNS and SASEGT.

A remark on this clone: A far larger clone differs by one base, so this is likely a read error. The rearrangement uses TRBV7-2 and TRBJ1-2; the D is unclear. V lost 5 bases and J 4 bases, leaving 14 bases between the germline ends. The CDR3 spans 14 residues. Germline V gene sequence: CDR1 SGHTA, CDR2 FQGNSA. The CDR3 DNA is TGTGCCAGCAGCGTTTCCAGTGGACCCTATGGCTACACCTTC. It encodes CASSVSSGPYGYTF.

Comments on this clone: The junction and the germline gene differ at one end; a read error may be behind it. The rearrangement uses TRBV6-4 and TRBJ2-4; maybe TRBD1 (6 bases). The CDR3 runs to 16 residues. Germline CDR1 is MRHNA and CDR2 is SNTAGT. The CDR3 is CASSDIGPGQKNIQHF. CDR3 DNA sequence: TGTGCCAGCAGTGACATCGGGCCGGGACAAAAAAACATTCAGCACTTC.

On this clone itself: A far more abundant clone sits one base away, making this likely a read error. V usage is TRBV25-1 and J usage is TRBJ1-2; D is unresolved. Trimming left V 4 bases short and J 6 bases short, with 9 bases between. The CDR3 length is 12 residues. Germline CDR1 reads MGHDK; CDR2 reads SYGVNS. The CDR3 region is CASSVGRHGYTF. CDR3 DNA sequence: TGTGCCAGCAGTGTAGGGCGCCATGGCTACACCTTC.

In its sample, this clone was seen a few times. V usage is TRBV5-5 and J usage is TRBJ1-2, with D tentatively TRBD1 (5 bases). V gave up 0 bases and J gave up 8 bases, with 20 bases separating them. Per germline, CDR1 SGHKS and CDR2 YYEKEE (reference sequence). CDR3 length equals 16 residues. The CDR3 DNA reads TGTGCCAGCAGCTTGGCCTTCGGGGGTTTAGTGGACGGCTACACCTTC. Its protein product is CASSLAFGGLVDGYTF.

This clone appeared a few times. The CDR3 spells CASSRDSSGQTLYGYTF. CDR3 DNA: TGCGCCAGCAGCCGGGATTCCTCGGGACAGACCCTCTATGGCTACACCTTC. The chain joins TRBV5-1 to TRBJ1-2, with 7 bases aligning to TRBD1. V trimming: 4 bases; J trimming: 4 bases; junction bases outside the gene matches: 16. Germline values: CDR1 SGHRS, CDR2 YFSETQ. This CDR3 spans 17 amino acids.

The chain is built from TRBV5-5 and TRBJ2-3; D unclear. Trimming cost V 0 bases and J 1 base, with 6 bases left between them. CDR1 is SGHKS, CDR2 YYEKEE, per germline (reference sequence). The CDR3 contains 14 residues. The CDR3 protein is CASSLDPGTDTQYF. The CDR3 coding sequence is TGTGCCAGCAGCTTGGACCCGGGCACAGATACGCAGTATTTT. The full variable domain, rest sourced from reference TRBV5-5 and TRBJ2-3, is DAGVTQSPTHLIKTRGQQVTLRCSPISGHKSVSWYQQVLGQGPQFIFQYYEKEERGRGNFPDRFSARQFPNYSSELNVNALLLGDSALYLCASSLDPGTDTQYFGPGTRLTVL.

The rearrangement links TRBV5-1 to TRBJ1-2; weak D call: TRBD1 (5 bases). The CDR3 has 12 amino acids. CDR1 and CDR2 from the germline V gene are SGHRS and YFSETQ. Trimming cost V 4 bases and J 4 bases, with 8 bases left between them. DNA of the CDR3: TGCGCCAGCAGCGGGACTACCTATGGCTACACCTTC. Translated, it gives CASSGTTYGYTF. Together with reference TRBV5-1 and TRBJ1-2, the CDR3 gives the full variable domain: KAGVTQTPRYLIKTRGQQVTLSCSPISGHRSVSWYQQTPGQGLQFLFEYFSETQRNKGNFPGRFSGRQFSNSRSEMNVSTLELGDSALYLCASSGTTYGYTFGSGTRLTVV.

The chain is built from TRBV10-3 and TRBJ2-1; 10 positions agree with TRBD2. Losses at the gene ends were 2 bases for V and 7 bases for J; bases not matched to a gene: 8. The CDR3 has 16 residues. From germline, CDR1 is ENHRY and CDR2 SYGVKD. The CDR3, as DNA: TGTGCCATCAGTGAGGGTTTAGCGGGAGGTTGGAATGAGCAGTTCTTC. Encoded protein: CAISEGLAGGWNEQFF.

This clone has only a few counts. This rearrangement joins TRBV7-3 to TRBJ1-2; D is ambiguous. This CDR3 has 15 amino acids. Germline CDR1 reads SGHTA; CDR2 reads FQGTGA. V gave up 3 bases and J gave up 6 bases, with 17 bases separating them. CDR3 in amino acids: CASSLISRRRDGYTF. In DNA, the CDR3 is TGTGCCAGCAGCTTGATATCGAGGCGCCGAGATGGCTACACCTTC.

V gene TRBV6-6 combines with J gene TRBJ2-7; unclear D gene. The CDR3 spans 14 residues. Germline-derived CDR1 and CDR2 are MNHNY and SVGAGI (reference sequence). The germline V and J ends were trimmed by 7 bases and 3 bases, with 16 bases remaining between them. CDR3 DNA sequence: TGTGCCAGCAAAAAAAGGGCTCAAGACTACGAGCAGTACTTC. Protein sequence: CASKKRAQDYEQYF.

This chain joins TRBV7-3 and TRBJ2-7; D remains unclear. Germline loops: CDR1 SGHTA, CDR2 FQGTGA. With 5 bases removed from V and 5 bases from J, the gap between germline ends came to 7 bases. This CDR3 region has 11 residues. The CDR3 reads CASSLWDEQYF. The DNA for the CDR3 is TGTGCCAGCAGCCTCTGGGACGAGCAGTACTTC.

The chain is built from TRBV5-4 and TRBJ1-1; D may be TRBD1 (5 bases). V shed 1 base and J shed 4 bases, with 17 bases lying between them. Per germline, CDR1 SGHNT and CDR2 YYREEE (reference sequence). The CDR3 sequence is 16 residues long. The CDR3 region is CASSLRFKGVGTEAFF. The CDR3 region has the DNA TGTGCCAGCAGCTTGCGGTTTAAAGGGGTAGGCACTGAAGCTTTCTTT.

V is TRBV30 and J is TRBJ1-5; no clear D gene. The CDR3 covers 13 residues. Trimming took off 3 bases at V and 1 base at J, with 7 bases between the two ends. CDR1 and CDR2 from the germline V gene are GTSNPN and SVGIG (reference sequence). CDR3 residues: CAWRGASNQPQHF. CDR3 in DNA: TGTGCCTGGAGGGGAGCGAGCAATCAGCCCCAGCATTTT.

A few counts support this clone. The chain employs TRBV27 and TRBJ1-2; D remains ambiguous. CDR1 MNHEY and CDR2 SMNVEV come from the germline V gene (reference sequence). The V end was cut by 5 bases, the J end by 6 bases, with 10 bases between. The CDR3 runs to 12 residues. CDR3 nucleotide sequence: TGTGCCAGCAGTGTAGGGCTCCATGGCTACACCTTC. It codes for CASSVGLHGYTF.

V gene TRBV5-1 combines with J gene TRBJ2-5, with D perhaps TRBD1 (6 bases). This CDR3 has 15 amino acids. CDR1 and CDR2 from the germline V gene are SGHRS and YFSETQ. With 0 bases removed from V and 2 bases from J, the gap between germline ends came to 11 bases. The CDR3 nucleotides read TGCGCCAGCAGCTTGGCCGGTAGGGGGCAAGAGACCCAGTACTTC. This encodes CASSLAGRGQETQYF.